The 6 T cell receptor beta chains reported below all come from one sample, sequenced in a study of regulatory T cells in long-lasting Graves disease. Time point reported: newly diagnosed GD, antithyroid drugs for less than 3 months. The TCR library used RNA extracted from PBMCs. HTBI primers from iRepertoire and Arm-PCR of CDR3 regions yielded the TCR beta libraries. TCRdb passed the multiplex PCR reads through MiXCR, listing each CDR3 protein once. The data contain 350,000 to 550,000 distinct CDR3 sequences, 15% to 20% of them singletons. The data also belong to a second study, concerning T cells in Graves' hyperthyroidism and ophthalmopathy.

The starting material was peripheral blood mononuclear cells (PBMCs), obtained at new diagnosis, from a patient treated with antithyroid drugs. The source of these receptors is a woman in her late teens or twenties with Graves disease.

The CDR3 reads CASSGTGQTNEKLFF. The DNA for the CDR3 is TGTGCCAGCAGCGGGACAGGACAAACTAATGAAAAACTGTTTTTT. The V call is TRBV6-1, the J call TRBJ1-4; 8 bases are shared with TRBD1. Germline values: CDR1 MNHNS, CDR2 SASEGT. The CDR3 totals 15 residues. V lost 6 bases to trimming and J lost 1 base; unmatched junction nucleotides: 4.

This clonotype appeared a few times. CDR3 DNA sequence: TGTGCCAGCAGCTTGTTCGGGCTAGAAGGGTTTAATGAAAAACTGTTTTTT. Translation: CASSLFGLEGFNEKLFF. The chain links TRBV5-8 to TRBJ1-4; D gene uncertain. The CDR3 sequence is 17 residues long. CDR1 and CDR2 from the germline V gene are SGHTS and YDEGEE. Between the trimmed V and J ends, which lost 1 base and 4 bases, there was a span of 17 bases.

The V and J genes are TRBV28 and TRBJ2-2; 12 positions match TRBD2. The CDR3 consists of 17 residues. Germline CDR1 and CDR2: MDHEN and SYDVKM. J was trimmed by 2 bases and V by 4 bases; bases with no gene match: 5. DNA of the CDR3: TGTGCCAGCAGTTCCCTGGGACTAGCGGGCAACACCGGGGAGCTGTTTTTT. It yields the protein CASSSLGLAGNTGELFF.

This clonotype has a count of ten or more. This chain connects TRBV9 to TRBJ1-2, with a tentative D call TRBD1 (6 bases). V dropped 2 bases and J dropped 0 bases, with 11 bases sitting between them. CDR1 and CDR2 from the germline V gene are SGDLS and YYNGEE. This CDR3 has 15 residues. The DNA of the CDR3 is TGTGCCAGCAGCGTTACAGGGCAAGCTAACTATGGCTACACCTTC. Amino acids: CASSVTGQANYGYTF. Supplemented by reference TRBV9 and TRBJ1-2, the full variable domain reads DSGVTQTPKHLITATGQRVTLRCSPRSGDLSVYWYQQSLDQGLQFLIQYYNGEERAKGNILERFSAQQFPDLHSELNLSSLELGDSALYFCASSVTGQANYGYTFGSGTRLTVV.

The sample holds many counts of this clonotype. The chain employs TRBV28 and TRBJ2-7, with D perhaps assigned TRBD1 or TRBD2 (5 bases each). The CDR3 is 15 residues long. Germline loops: CDR1 MDHEN, CDR2 SYDVKM. V gave up 7 bases and J gave up 2 bases, with 18 bases separating them. The CDR3 spells CASNTPGRSPYEQYF. The CDR3 region has the DNA TGTGCCAGCAATACCCCGGGACGATCCCCCTACGAGCAGTACTTC.

The rearrangement uses TRBV7-9 and TRBJ2-1, with a weak D call TRBD2 (6 bases). Germline V CDR1 and CDR2: SEHNR, FQNEAQ (reference sequence). The CDR3 extends over 14 amino acids. V lost 5 bases and J 8 bases, leaving 16 bases between the germline ends. The CDR3 DNA sequence: TGTGCCAGCAGCCAGACTCTAGCGAACGATGAGCAGTTCTTC. Translated: CASSQTLANDEQFF.